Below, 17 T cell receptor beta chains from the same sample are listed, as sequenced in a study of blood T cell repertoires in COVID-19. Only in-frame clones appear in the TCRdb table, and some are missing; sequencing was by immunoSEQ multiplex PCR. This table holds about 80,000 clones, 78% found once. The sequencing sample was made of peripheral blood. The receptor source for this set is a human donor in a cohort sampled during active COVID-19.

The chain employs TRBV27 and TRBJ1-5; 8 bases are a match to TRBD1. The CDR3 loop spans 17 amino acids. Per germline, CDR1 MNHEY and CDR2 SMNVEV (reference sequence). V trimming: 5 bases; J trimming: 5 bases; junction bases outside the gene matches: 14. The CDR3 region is CASSTTAGTGTYQPQHF. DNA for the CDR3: TGTGCCAGCAGTACCACTGCCGGGACAGGTACTTATCAGCCCCAGCATTTT.

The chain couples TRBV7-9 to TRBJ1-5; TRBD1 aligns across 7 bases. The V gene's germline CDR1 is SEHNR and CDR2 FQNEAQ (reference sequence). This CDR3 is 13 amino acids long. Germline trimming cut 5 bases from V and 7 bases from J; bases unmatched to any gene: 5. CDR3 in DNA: TGTGCCAGCAGCCAGGGGGGTGGCCAGCCCCAGCATTTT. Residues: CASSQGGGQPQHF.

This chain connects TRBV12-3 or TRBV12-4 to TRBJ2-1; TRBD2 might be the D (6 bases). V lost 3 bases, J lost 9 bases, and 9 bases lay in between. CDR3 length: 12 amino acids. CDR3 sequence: CASSLGGIEQFF. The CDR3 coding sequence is TGTGCCAGCAGTTTGGGCGGGATTGAGCAGTTCTTC.

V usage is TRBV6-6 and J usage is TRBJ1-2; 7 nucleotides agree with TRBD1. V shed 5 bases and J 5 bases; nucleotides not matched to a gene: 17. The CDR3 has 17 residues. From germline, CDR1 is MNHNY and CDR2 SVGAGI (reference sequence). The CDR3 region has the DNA TGTGCCAGCAGTCCACACGGGGACAGCCTCCTCGAGTATGGCTACACCTTC. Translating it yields CASSPHGDSLLEYGYTF.

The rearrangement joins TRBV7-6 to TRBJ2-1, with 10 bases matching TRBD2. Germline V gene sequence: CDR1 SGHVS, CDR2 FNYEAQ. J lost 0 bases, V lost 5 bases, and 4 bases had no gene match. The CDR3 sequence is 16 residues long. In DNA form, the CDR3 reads TGTGCCAGCAGCGGACTAGCGGTGAGCTCCTACAATGAGCAGTTCTTC. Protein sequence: CASSGLAVSSYNEQFF.

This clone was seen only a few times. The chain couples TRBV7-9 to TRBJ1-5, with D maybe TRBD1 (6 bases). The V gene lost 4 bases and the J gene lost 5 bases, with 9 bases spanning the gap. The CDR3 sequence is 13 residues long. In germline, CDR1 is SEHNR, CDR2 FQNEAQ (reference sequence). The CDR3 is CASSWKGDQPQHF. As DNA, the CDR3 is TGTGCCAGCAGCTGGAAGGGGGATCAGCCCCAGCATTTT.

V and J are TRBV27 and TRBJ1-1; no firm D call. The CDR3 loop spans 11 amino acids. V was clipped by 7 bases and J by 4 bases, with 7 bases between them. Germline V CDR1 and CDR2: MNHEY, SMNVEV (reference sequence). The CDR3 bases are TGTGCCAGCATCGCGGCCACTGAAGCTTTCTTT. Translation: CASIAATEAFF.

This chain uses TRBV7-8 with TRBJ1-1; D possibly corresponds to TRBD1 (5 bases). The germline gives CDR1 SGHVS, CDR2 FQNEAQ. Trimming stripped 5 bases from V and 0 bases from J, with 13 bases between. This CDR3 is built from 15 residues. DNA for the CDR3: TGTGCCAGCAGCGCTAACAGGCTCATGAACACTGAAGCTTTCTTT. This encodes CASSANRLMNTEAFF.

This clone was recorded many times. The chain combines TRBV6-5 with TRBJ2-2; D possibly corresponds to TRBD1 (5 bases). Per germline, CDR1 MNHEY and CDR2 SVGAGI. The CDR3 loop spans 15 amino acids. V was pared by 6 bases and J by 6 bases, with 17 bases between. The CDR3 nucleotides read TGTGCCAGCAGGGGTATGGGGCAGGGCCCCGGGGAGCTGTTTTTT. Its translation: CASRGMGQGPGELFF.

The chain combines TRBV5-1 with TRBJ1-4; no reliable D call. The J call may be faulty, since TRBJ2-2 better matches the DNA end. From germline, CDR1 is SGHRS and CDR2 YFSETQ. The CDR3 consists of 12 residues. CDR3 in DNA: TGCGCCAGCAGCTTGGACAACCGGGAGCTGTTTTTT. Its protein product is CASSLDNRELFF.

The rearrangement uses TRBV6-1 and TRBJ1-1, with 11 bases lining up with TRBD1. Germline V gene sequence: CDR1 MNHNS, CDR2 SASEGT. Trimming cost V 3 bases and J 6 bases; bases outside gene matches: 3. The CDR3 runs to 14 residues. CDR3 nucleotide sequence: TGTGCCAGCAGTGAGTTGGACAGGGGGCCTGAAGCTTTCTTT. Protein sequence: CASSELDRGPEAFF.

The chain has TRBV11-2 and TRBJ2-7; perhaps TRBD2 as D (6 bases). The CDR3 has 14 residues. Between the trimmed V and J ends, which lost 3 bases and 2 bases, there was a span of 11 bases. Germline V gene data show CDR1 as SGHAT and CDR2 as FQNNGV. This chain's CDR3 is CASSLGPGAYEQYV. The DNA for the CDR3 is TGTGCCAGCAGCTTGGGGCCGGGGGCCTACGAGCAGTACGTC.

The CDR3 is CASSQEASGRFNEQFF. The CDR3 nucleotides are TGTGCCAGCAGCCAAGAGGCTAGCGGGAGGTTCAATGAGCAGTTCTTC. The chain is built from TRBV3-1 (or the pseudogene TRBV3-2) and TRBJ2-1, with 11 bases lining up with TRBD2. The CDR3 covers 16 residues. The germline CDR1 and CDR2 sequences are LGHDT and YNNKEL (reference sequence). Trimming took 0 bases from V and 6 from J; bases not matched to a gene: 4.

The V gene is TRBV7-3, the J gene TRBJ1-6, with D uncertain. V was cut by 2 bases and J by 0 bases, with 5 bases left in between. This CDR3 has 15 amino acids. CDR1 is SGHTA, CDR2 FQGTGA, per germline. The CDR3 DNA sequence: TGTGCCAGCAGCTTAGGGAGCTCCTATAATTCACCCCTCCACTTT. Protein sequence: CASSLGSSYNSPLHF.

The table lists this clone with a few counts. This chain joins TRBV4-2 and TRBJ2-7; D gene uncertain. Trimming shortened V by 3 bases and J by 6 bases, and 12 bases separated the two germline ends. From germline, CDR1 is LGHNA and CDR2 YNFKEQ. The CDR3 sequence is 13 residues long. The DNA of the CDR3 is TGTGCCAGCAGCCAGCTCTCATGGAGCGAGCAGTACTTC. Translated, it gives CASSQLSWSEQYF.

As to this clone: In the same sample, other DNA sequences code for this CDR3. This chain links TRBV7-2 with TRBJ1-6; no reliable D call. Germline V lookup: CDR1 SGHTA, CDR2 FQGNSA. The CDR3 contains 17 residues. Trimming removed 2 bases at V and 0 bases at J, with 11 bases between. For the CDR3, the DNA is TGTGCCAGCAGCTTATTCAGCGGAAGCTCCTATAATTCACCCCTCCACTTT. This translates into CASSLFSGSSYNSPLHF.

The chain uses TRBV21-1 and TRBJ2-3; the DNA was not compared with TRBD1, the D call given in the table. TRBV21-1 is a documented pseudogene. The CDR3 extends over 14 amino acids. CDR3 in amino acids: CASLKDRGTDTQYF. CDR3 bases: TGTGCCAGCCTAAAGGACAGGGGGACAGATACGCAGTATTTT.